What follows are 21 T cell receptor beta chains derived from one specimen sequenced in a study of T cells in narcolepsy. Using immunoSEQ multiplex PCR, the repertoire was profiled, and TCRdb retains in-frame clones only, with some absent. The sample has about 40,000 clones, approximately 89% seen once. The material sequenced was CD45RA- memory CD4+ T cells from PBMCs. All receptors derive from a human donor with narcolepsy.

This chain connects TRBV19 to TRBJ1-1, with a possible D match to TRBD1 (5 bases). The CDR3 covers 14 residues. V lost 7 bases, J lost 1 base, and 13 bases lay in between. The V gene's germline CDR1 is LNHDA and CDR2 SQIVND (reference sequence). The CDR3 nucleotides read TGTGCCAGTACTTCAGGGCAGGCGAACACTGAAGCTTTCTTT. Its protein product is CASTSGQANTEAFF.

The rearrangement links TRBV19 to TRBJ2-3; 9 nucleotides agree with TRBD2. The CDR3 is made up of 15 amino acids. The J segment lost 2 bases and the V segment lost 10 bases, leaving 10 bases of the junction unmatched. Germline-derived CDR1 and CDR2 are LNHDA and SQIVND (reference sequence). This CDR3 is CATDGGGAITDTQYF. The CDR3 nucleotides are TGTGCCACCGACGGCGGGGGGGCAATCACAGATACGCAGTATTTT. Combining the CDR3 with reference TRBV19 and TRBJ2-3 gives the whole variable domain DGGITQSPKYLFRKEGQNVTLSCEQNLNHDAMYWYRQDPGQGLRLIYYSQIVNDFQKGDIAEGYSVSREKKESFPLTVTSAQKNPTAFYLCATDGGGAITDTQYFGPGTRLTVL.

This chain links TRBV5-4 with TRBJ1-1; D is possibly TRBD1 (6 bases). V lost 8 bases and J lost 5, with 25 bases in between. Per germline, CDR1 SGHNT and CDR2 YYREEE (reference sequence). This CDR3 region has 16 residues. Here the CDR3 DNA reads TGTGCCAGTAAGGATGGGGTGACTTACGACAGGACTGAAGCTTTCTTT. Its protein product is CASKDGVTYDRTEAFF.

The V call is TRBV19, the J call TRBJ2-5; D not certain. V was clipped by 7 bases and J by 5 bases, with 17 bases between them. This CDR3 is built from 14 residues. Germline CDR1 reads LNHDA; CDR2 reads SQIVND (reference sequence). CDR3 bases: TGTGCCAGTACCGAGCCGGGCAGTAGGGAGACCCAGTACTTC. Its translation is CASTEPGSRETQYF.

J is TRBJ1-2 and V is TRBV11-3; unclear D gene. The V and J ends lost 1 base and 2 bases respectively, with 14 bases between them. The germline gives CDR1 SGHNT, CDR2 YENEEA. The CDR3 has 16 amino acids. CDR3 region: CASSLAGVGGNYGYTF. The DNA for the CDR3 is TGTGCCAGCAGCTTAGCCGGCGTAGGAGGGAACTATGGCTACACCTTC. Supplemented by reference TRBV11-3 and TRBJ1-2, the full variable domain reads EAGVVQSPRYKIIEKKQPVAFWCNPISGHNTLYWYLQNLGQGPELLIRYENEEAVDDSQLPKDRFSAERLKGVDSTLKIQPAELGDSAVYLCASSLAGVGGNYGYTFGSGTRLTVV.

This chain joins TRBV7-7 and TRBJ2-5; D perhaps matches TRBD2 (6 bases). The germline V gene has CDR1 SSHAT and CDR2 FNYEAQ (reference sequence). V dropped 5 bases and J dropped 4 bases, with 17 bases sitting between them. The CDR3 contains 15 residues. The CDR3 is CASSPVGMGGETQYF. CDR3 DNA sequence: TGTGCCAGCAGCCCGGTGGGGATGGGGGGAGAGACCCAGTACTTC. Full variable domain (rest looked up from reference TRBV7-7 and TRBJ2-5): GAGVSQSPRYKVTKRGQDVTLRCDPISSHATLYWYQQALGQGPEFLTYFNYEAQPDKSGLPSDRFSAERPEGSISTLTIQRTEQRDSAMYRCASSPVGMGGETQYFGPGTRLLVL.

The genes are TRBV30 and TRBJ1-3; a possible D gene is TRBD1 (6 bases). Germline V gene data show CDR1 as GTSNPN and CDR2 as SVGIG (reference sequence). This CDR3 has 13 residues. Trimming stripped 3 bases from V and 4 bases from J, with 10 bases between. CDR3 DNA: TGTGCCTGGAGCGGGGGCGCGGGAAACACCATATATTTT. It specifies CAWSGGAGNTIYF.

The chain has TRBV5-1 and TRBJ2-7; D possibly uses TRBD1 or TRBD2 (5 bases each). Germline CDR1 reads SGHRS; CDR2 reads YFSETQ. The CDR3 is 14 amino acids. V lost 3 bases to trimming and J lost 2 bases, with 12 bases between them. The CDR3 coding sequence is TGCGCCAGCAGCTGGGACGCCGGAACCTACGAGCAGTACTTC. Translating it yields CASSWDAGTYEQYF.

V is TRBV6-1 and J is TRBJ2-5, with 8 bases aligning to TRBD2. Germline values: CDR1 MNHNS, CDR2 SASEGT. Trimming removed 5 bases from V and 5 bases from J; junction bases left unmatched: 7. The CDR3 has 14 amino acids. The CDR3: CASSPGTRRETQYF. CDR3 nucleotide sequence: TGTGCCAGCAGTCCCGGGACTAGGCGGGAGACCCAGTACTTC.

J is TRBJ2-3 and V is TRBV4-1; the D gene is possibly TRBD2 (7 bases). This CDR3 contains 17 residues. Germline V CDR1 and CDR2: MGHRA, YSYEKL. Between the trimmed V and J ends, which lost 0 bases and 0 bases, there was a span of 13 bases. For the CDR3, the DNA is TGCGCCAGCAGCCAAGAGTTTGGGGGGGCAAGCACAGATACGCAGTATTTT. Amino acid sequence: CASSQEFGGASTDTQYF.

This clone was seen just once. The V gene is TRBV7-9, the J gene TRBJ1-1, with D unclear. Trimming removed 3 bases at V and 10 bases at J, with 15 bases between. Germline V CDR1 and CDR2: SEHNR, FQNEAQ (reference sequence). This CDR3 is 13 amino acids long. CDR3 protein: CASSLFLVNRAFF. CDR3 sequence (DNA): TGTGCCAGCAGCTTGTTTCTGGTTAATAGAGCTTTCTTT.

The genes are TRBV19 and TRBJ1-1, with D unclear. Germline V gene data show CDR1 as LNHDA and CDR2 as SQIVND (reference sequence). V lost 6 bases to trimming and J lost 1 base, with 15 bases between them. This CDR3 is built from 15 residues. CDR3 loop: CASRDGGNKNTEAFF. The CDR3 bases are TGTGCCAGTAGGGACGGAGGGAACAAGAACACTGAAGCTTTCTTT.

This clone has only one observation. The chain has TRBV7-3 and TRBJ2-3; no firm D call. CDR3 length: 13 residues. V lost 2 bases to trimming and J lost 10 bases, with 13 bases between them. Germline assignment: CDR1 SGHTA and CDR2 FQGTGA. CDR3 DNA: TGTGCCAGCAGCTTAGGGTCGAGGAACCCGCAGTATTTT. It yields the protein CASSLGSRNPQYF.

The chain couples TRBV29-1 to TRBJ2-3; a possible D gene is TRBD2 (6 bases). The CDR3 loop spans 15 amino acids. Looked up from germline, CDR1 is SQVTM and CDR2 is ANQGSEA. The germline V and J ends were trimmed by 2 bases and 0 bases, with 12 bases remaining between them. In DNA form, the CDR3 reads TGCAGCGTTGAATGGGGGGACCGCAGCACAGATACGCAGTATTTT. Translating it yields CSVEWGDRSTDTQYF.

The V gene is TRBV19, the J gene TRBJ2-3; possible D gene TRBD1, 5 bases. CDR1 LNHDA and CDR2 SQIVND come from the germline V gene (reference sequence). This CDR3 is 14 amino acids long. V shed 6 bases and J shed 0 bases, with 10 bases lying between them. Written as DNA, the CDR3 is TGTGCCAGTAGGCTGACAGCTAGCACAGATACGCAGTATTTT. This sequence encodes CASRLTASTDTQYF.

The chain's CDR3 is CASKSPRNTEAFF. In DNA form, the CDR3 reads TGTGCCAGCAAATCCCCCCGAAACACTGAAGCTTTCTTT. The chain employs TRBV6-1 and TRBJ1-1; D remains unclear. V lost 7 bases and J 2 bases, leaving 11 bases between the germline ends. Germline V gene data show CDR1 as MNHNS and CDR2 as SASEGT. There are 13 residues in the CDR3.

This clone came up a few times. The V call is TRBV5-4, the J call TRBJ2-5; TRBD2 might be the D (6 bases). CDR1 is SGHNT and CDR2 is YYREEE in the germline V gene (reference sequence). V lost 3 bases, J lost 3 bases, and 21 bases lay in between. This CDR3 is 17 amino acids long. The CDR3 DNA reads as TGTGCCAGCAGCTCCCCGCAGGGAGGTTGGAGTAAAGAGACCCAGTACTTC. This gives the protein CASSSPQGGWSKETQYF. Full variable domain (remainder filled in from reference TRBV5-4 and TRBJ2-5): ETGVTQSPTHLIKTRGQQVTLRCSSQSGHNTVSWYQQALGQGPQFIFQYYREEENGRGNFPPRFSGLQFPNYSSELNVNALELDDSALYLCASSSPQGGWSKETQYFGPGTRLLVL.

Regarding this clone: At the DNA level, this CDR3 is encoded by other sequences in the same sample as well. The V and J genes are TRBV7-9 and TRBJ1-2; D is uncertain. Germline loops: CDR1 SEHNR, CDR2 FQNEAQ (reference sequence). CDR3 length: 11 amino acids. V was shortened by 1 base and J by 8 bases, with 5 bases between the two germline ends. The CDR3, as DNA: TGTGCCAGCAGCTTAGATAGGGGCTACACCTTC. Residues: CASSLDRGYTF.

This clone appeared a single time. The chain couples TRBV2 to TRBJ1-1; D may be TRBD1 (5 bases). Germline CDR1 SNHLY, CDR2 FYNNEI. V lost 7 bases and J 6 bases, leaving 15 bases between the germline ends. The CDR3 is 13 residues long. The CDR3 DNA is TGTGCCAGCACACGGGACTGGGACTCTGAAGCTTTCTTT. Amino acid sequence: CASTRDWDSEAFF.

This rearrangement joins TRBV4-1 to TRBJ1-3; no clear D. V was clipped by 1 base and J by 0 bases, with 13 bases between them. CDR3 size: 17 residues. The germline V gene has CDR1 MGHRA and CDR2 YSYEKL. The CDR3, as DNA: TGCGCCAGCAGCCAAGTCAGGCCCGGGAGCTCTGGAAACACCATATATTTT. Its translation is CASSQVRPGSSGNTIYF.

The V call is TRBV2, the J call TRBJ2-2; D not certain. This CDR3 spans 17 amino acids. Trimming took off 3 bases at V and 5 bases at J, with 19 bases between the two ends. Germline loops: CDR1 SNHLY, CDR2 FYNNEI. CDR3 sequence (DNA): TGTGCCAGCAGTGACGTTAGGAGTGCGGTGGGGACCGGGGAGCTGTTTTTT. It translates to CASSDVRSAVGTGELFF.